This TCR beta chain originates from a study of T cell changes during pregnancy in multiple sclerosis. Assay used: immunoSEQ multiplex PCR; TCRdb lists only in-frame clones, some missing. The table shows tens of thousands of clones, with around 92% occurring only once. This sequence originates from a female donor in good health, enrolled as a control in a pregnancy study. The sample was peripheral blood, taken in the second trimester of pregnancy.

The CDR3 DNA is TGTGCCAGCAGAAATACAGGGGGCGAAGAGACCCAGTACTTC. Translation gives CASRNTGGEETQYF. The chain joins TRBV28 to TRBJ2-5; TRBD1 aligns across 9 bases. J lost 3 bases, V lost 6 bases, and 5 bases had no gene match. Per the germline V gene, CDR1 is MDHEN and CDR2 is SYDVKM. This CDR3 has 14 amino acids.